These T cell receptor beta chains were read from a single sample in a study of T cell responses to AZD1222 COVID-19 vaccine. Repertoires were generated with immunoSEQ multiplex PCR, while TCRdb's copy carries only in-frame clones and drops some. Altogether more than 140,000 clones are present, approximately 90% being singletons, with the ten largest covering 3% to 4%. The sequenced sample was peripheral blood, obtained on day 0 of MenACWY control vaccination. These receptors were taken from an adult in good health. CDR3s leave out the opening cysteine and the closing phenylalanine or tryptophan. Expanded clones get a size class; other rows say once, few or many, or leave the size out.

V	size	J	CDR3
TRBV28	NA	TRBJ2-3	ASSSQGSMDTQY
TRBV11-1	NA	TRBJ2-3	ASRPAGADTQY
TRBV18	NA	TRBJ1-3	ASSPQQDSGNTIY
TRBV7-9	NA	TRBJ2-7	ASTTTAGYEQY
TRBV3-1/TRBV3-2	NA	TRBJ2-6	ASSHRDRGLSGANVLT
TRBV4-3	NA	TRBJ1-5	ASSQSAGDQPQH
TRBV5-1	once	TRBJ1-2	ASSLGGGQHGYT
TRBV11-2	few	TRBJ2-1	ASSLGDYRGGEQF
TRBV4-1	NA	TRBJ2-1	ASSPGGRGGSNEQF
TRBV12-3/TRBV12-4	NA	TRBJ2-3	ASSFGTRDTQY
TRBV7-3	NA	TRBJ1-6	ASSSGGQGYNSPLH
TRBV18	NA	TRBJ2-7	ASSPRTSGSRNYEQY
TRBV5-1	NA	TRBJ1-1	ASSLADGEWTEAF
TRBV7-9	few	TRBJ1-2	ASSLKQGHGYT
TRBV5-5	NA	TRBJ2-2	ASRYTASGELF
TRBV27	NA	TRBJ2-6	ASSRPTMGDNVLT
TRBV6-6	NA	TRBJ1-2	ASSATGVDYGYT
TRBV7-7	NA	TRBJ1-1	ASSLAPRRETEAF
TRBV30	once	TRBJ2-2	AWGVTGELF
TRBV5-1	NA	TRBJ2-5	ASSFLAGTRETQY
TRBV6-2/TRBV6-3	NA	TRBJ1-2	ASSDGTDRPRDGYT
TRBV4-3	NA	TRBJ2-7	ASSNRPNEQY
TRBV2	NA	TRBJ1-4	ASSEDRGLGEKLF
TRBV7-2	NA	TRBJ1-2	ASSATGSDGYT
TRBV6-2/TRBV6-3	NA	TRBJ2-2	ASSSSGRGLAGELF
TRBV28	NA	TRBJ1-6	ASSSSRTGQNSPLH
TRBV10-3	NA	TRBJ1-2	AISGGQANYGYT
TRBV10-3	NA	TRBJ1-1	AIRASQGGNTEAF
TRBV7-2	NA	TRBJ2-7	ASSLATYEQY
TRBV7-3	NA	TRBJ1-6	ASSLNPGIGSPLH
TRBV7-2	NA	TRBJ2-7	ASSSNRGDEQY
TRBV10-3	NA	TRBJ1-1	AISEYGQGASEAF
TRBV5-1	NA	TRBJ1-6	ASSADSYNSPLH
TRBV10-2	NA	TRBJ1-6	ASRGSPDSPLH
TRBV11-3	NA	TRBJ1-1	ASSFGSGTEAF
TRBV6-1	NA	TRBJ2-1	ASSEEAGFYNEQF
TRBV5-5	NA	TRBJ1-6	ASSFGGQGAGPPLH
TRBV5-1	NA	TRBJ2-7	ASSLDGTVSYEQY
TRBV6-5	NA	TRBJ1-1	ASTVGHTAF
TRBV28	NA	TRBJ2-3	ASSRGTTFTDTQY
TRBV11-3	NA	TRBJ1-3	ASSLGQDSGNTIY